Below, 16 T cell receptor beta chains from the same sample are listed, as sequenced in a study of ipilimumab plus nivolumab after autologous stem cell transplantation. Profiled with immunoSEQ multiplex PCR; TCRdb holds only in-frame clones, not every one. Among about 10,000 clones listed, over 60% were seen once. The sequences come from PBMCs, collected in a trial of ipilimumab plus nivolumab as post-transplant consolidation. The source is a female donor with multiple myeloma.

The DNA of the CDR3 is TGTGCCAGCAGGGCGACAGGGGGGGGTGGTGAAGCTTTCTTT. Its protein is CASRATGGGGEAFF. The rearrangement links TRBV7-8 to TRBJ1-1, with TRBD1 matching over 9 bases. Germline CDR1 is SGHVS and CDR2 is FQNEAQ. J lost 7 bases, V lost 6 bases, and 9 bases had no gene match. CDR3 size: 14 residues.

The CDR3 reads CASSLPGKETQYF. CDR3 nucleotide sequence: TGTGCCAGCAGCTTGCCGGGAAAAGAGACCCAGTACTTC. V is TRBV5-4 and J is TRBJ2-5, with D possibly TRBD2 on 5 matching bases. The germline V and J ends were trimmed by 1 base and 3 bases, with 7 bases remaining between them. The CDR3 sequence is 13 residues long. The germline V gene encodes CDR1 SGHNT and CDR2 YYREEE (reference sequence).

The rearrangement links TRBV5-4 to TRBJ2-1; possibly TRBD2 for D (6 bases). V lost 6 bases and J 0 bases, leaving 10 bases between the germline ends. Germline V gives CDR1 SGHNT, CDR2 YYREEE (reference sequence). CDR3 length equals 14 residues. CDR3 region: CASTRESSYNEQFF. CDR3 bases: TGTGCCAGCACCCGGGAGAGCTCCTACAATGAGCAGTTCTTC.

This clone was seen a single time. V is TRBV2 and J is TRBJ1-2, with 9 bases identical to TRBD1. Germline V lookup: CDR1 SNHLY, CDR2 FYNNEI. The CDR3 sequence is 15 residues long. Trimming at V came to 4 bases and at J to 2 bases, leaving 5 bases not matched to a gene. The CDR3 protein is CASSGTGDLNYGYTF. The CDR3 DNA sequence: TGTGCCAGCAGTGGGACAGGGGACTTAAACTATGGCTACACCTTC.

This clone was observed a single time. The V and J genes are TRBV28 and TRBJ2-1; D may correspond to TRBD1 or TRBD2 (5 bases each). CDR1 and CDR2 from the germline V gene are MDHEN and SYDVKM. This CDR3 has 14 amino acids. Trimming shortened V by 2 bases and J by 8 bases, and 13 bases separated the two germline ends. Written as DNA, the CDR3 is TGTGCCAGCAGTTTAACCAATGGGGACGATGAGCAGTTCTTC. This codes for CASSLTNGDDEQFF.

The chain recombines TRBV20-1 with TRBJ2-5; D is unresolved. The CDR3 loop spans 11 amino acids. Germline CDR1 DFQATT, CDR2 SNEGSKA (reference sequence). Trimming removed 5 bases at V and 5 bases at J, with 9 bases between. The CDR3 bases are TGCAGTGCTCCCCATCGGGAGACCCAGTACTTC. This codes for CSAPHRETQYF.

The chain is built from TRBV11-3 and TRBJ2-7, with D perhaps given as TRBD1 or TRBD2 (5 bases each). The length of the CDR3 is 13 residues. From germline, CDR1 is SGHNT and CDR2 YENEEA. V was trimmed by 1 base and J by 4 bases, leaving 8 bases between them. The CDR3 bases are TGTGCCAGCAGCTTAGGAGAGGGGTACGAGCAGTACTTC. Translating gives CASSLGEGYEQYF. The full variable domain, its missing parts supplied by reference TRBV11-3 and TRBJ2-7, is EAGVVQSPRYKIIEKKQPVAFWCNPISGHNTLYWYLQNLGQGPELLIRYENEEAVDDSQLPKDRFSAERLKGVDSTLKIQPAELGDSAVYLCASSLGEGYEQYFGPGTRLTVT.

The V gene is TRBV29-1, the J gene TRBJ2-1, with D perhaps TRBD2 (5 bases). V was cut by 2 bases and J by 12 bases, with 11 bases left in between. This CDR3 spans 11 amino acids. Germline V gene sequence: CDR1 SQVTM, CDR2 ANQGSEA. CDR3 region: CSVEHLRVQFF. The CDR3 nucleotides are TGCAGCGTTGAACATTTGAGGGTGCAGTTCTTC.

This clone is a singleton in its sample. One end of the junction fails to match germline, which may point to a read error. The CDR3 region is CASSSSSYKQYF. CDR3 nucleotides: TGTGCCAGCAGCTCTAGCTCCTACAAGCAGTACTTC. V usage is TRBV2 and J usage is TRBJ2-7; D perhaps matches TRBD2 (5 bases). The CDR3 spans 12 residues. Germline CDR1 is SNHLY and CDR2 is FYNNEI.

This chain links TRBV4-1 with TRBJ1-2; D uncertain. Between the trimmed V and J ends, which lost 1 base and 7 bases, there was a span of 4 bases. CDR1 and CDR2 from the germline V gene are MGHRA and YSYEKL. The CDR3 contains 11 residues. This chain's CDR3 is CASSQAVGYTF. The CDR3 DNA follows: TGCGCCAGCAGCCAAGCAGTTGGCTACACCTTC.

V and J are TRBV4-3 and TRBJ2-2; D is ambiguous. The CDR3 consists of 15 residues. From germline, CDR1 is LGHNA and CDR2 YSLEER. The V gene lost 2 bases and the J gene lost 2 bases, with 9 bases spanning the gap. CDR3 sequence: CASSQYSGNTGELFF. CDR3 sequence (DNA): TGCGCCAGCAGCCAATACTCCGGTAACACCGGGGAGCTGTTTTTT.

The rearrangement joins TRBV5-1 to TRBJ2-7; 9 bases agree with TRBD2. Germline V lookup: CDR1 SGHRS, CDR2 YFSETQ. The CDR3 spans 16 residues. Trimming cost V 2 bases and J 2 bases; bases outside gene matches: 8. CDR3 bases: TGCGCCAGCAGCTTTGGCGTTTCTAGCGGGACCTACGAGCAGTACTTC. It yields the protein CASSFGVSSGTYEQYF.

This clone was seen more than once but under ten times. V is TRBV5-1 and J is TRBJ2-3, with no clear D. The V and J ends lost 4 bases and 2 bases respectively, with 11 bases between them. The CDR3 sequence is 14 residues long. The germline V gene has CDR1 SGHRS and CDR2 YFSETQ. The CDR3 DNA reads TGCGCCAGCAGCCGGACGGTAAACACAGATACGCAGTATTTT. It translates to CASSRTVNTDTQYF. Complete variable domain (other parts from reference TRBV5-1 and TRBJ2-3): KAGVTQTPRYLIKTRGQQVTLSCSPISGHRSVSWYQQTPGQGLQFLFEYFSETQRNKGNFPGRFSGRQFSNSRSEMNVSTLELGDSALYLCASSRTVNTDTQYFGPGTRLTVL.

The chain links TRBV2 to TRBJ2-1, with 9 positions matching TRBD2. Germline V lookup: CDR1 SNHLY, CDR2 FYNNEI. The CDR3 has 17 amino acids. The junction had 11 bases not matched to a gene; V was cut back by 4 bases and J by 4 bases. The CDR3: CASSAQIGGRGYNEQFF. The CDR3 DNA reads as TGTGCCAGCAGTGCTCAAATAGGCGGGAGGGGTTACAATGAGCAGTTCTTC.

The chain recombines TRBV28 with TRBJ2-2; the D gene is possibly TRBD2 (7 bases). CDR3 length: 15 amino acids. The germline V and J ends were trimmed by 4 bases and 5 bases, with 14 bases remaining between them. The germline gives CDR1 MDHEN, CDR2 SYDVKM. This chain's CDR3 is CASSSAGEGTGELFF. Here the CDR3 DNA reads TGTGCCAGCAGTTCAGCAGGGGAGGGAACCGGGGAGCTGTTTTTT.

V gene TRBV9 combines with J gene TRBJ1-2, with D perhaps TRBD1 (5 bases). Trimming shortened V by 7 bases and J by 8 bases, and 27 bases separated the two germline ends. There are 16 residues in the CDR3. Germline V gene sequence: CDR1 SGDLS, CDR2 YYNGEE. The CDR3 nucleotides are TGTGCCAGCGGAGGGTCGACAGAGCGCTATGTTAACGGCTACACCTTC. Amino acids: CASGGSTERYVNGYTF.